The entry that follows covers one T cell receptor beta chain sequence. Its specificity is unknown. The V gene lost 0 bases and the J gene lost 1 base, with 9 bases spanning the gap. The CDR3 contains 15 residues. From germline, CDR1 is SGDLS and CDR2 YYNGEE. Use of 60 Vbeta and 13 Jbeta primers characterized the PCR. How the authors handled the data: Unique TCR beta chains numbered roughly 84 million in a later analysis, with some 9.9 million shared. Sequencing was performed with immunoSEQ multiplex PCR; in TCRdb, only in-frame clones are kept and a portion is missing. D and trimming were read from the DNA, whereas the V and J calls and clone size are those reported in that table. This sample has roughly 200,000 clones, with about nine tenths found just once. This entry belongs to a study of cytomegalovirus exposure and HLA in healthy donors. General study results and limits: The study had only CMV serostatus as immune exposure information. Accurate prediction of most subjects' HLA-A and HLA-B alleles from TCR beta sequences was reported. It is likely that the observed cluster of highly shared sequence variants was a sequencing artifact.

This chain uses TRBV9 with TRBJ2-3, with D perhaps TRBD1 (6 bases). This TCR was recovered from a boy between 2 and 15 years old in good health and CMV-seronegative. The material sequenced was PBMCs. CDR3 coding DNA: TGTGCCAGCAGCGTAGCACAGGGAGGCACAGATACGCAGTATTTT. It yields the protein CASSVAQGGTDTQYF.